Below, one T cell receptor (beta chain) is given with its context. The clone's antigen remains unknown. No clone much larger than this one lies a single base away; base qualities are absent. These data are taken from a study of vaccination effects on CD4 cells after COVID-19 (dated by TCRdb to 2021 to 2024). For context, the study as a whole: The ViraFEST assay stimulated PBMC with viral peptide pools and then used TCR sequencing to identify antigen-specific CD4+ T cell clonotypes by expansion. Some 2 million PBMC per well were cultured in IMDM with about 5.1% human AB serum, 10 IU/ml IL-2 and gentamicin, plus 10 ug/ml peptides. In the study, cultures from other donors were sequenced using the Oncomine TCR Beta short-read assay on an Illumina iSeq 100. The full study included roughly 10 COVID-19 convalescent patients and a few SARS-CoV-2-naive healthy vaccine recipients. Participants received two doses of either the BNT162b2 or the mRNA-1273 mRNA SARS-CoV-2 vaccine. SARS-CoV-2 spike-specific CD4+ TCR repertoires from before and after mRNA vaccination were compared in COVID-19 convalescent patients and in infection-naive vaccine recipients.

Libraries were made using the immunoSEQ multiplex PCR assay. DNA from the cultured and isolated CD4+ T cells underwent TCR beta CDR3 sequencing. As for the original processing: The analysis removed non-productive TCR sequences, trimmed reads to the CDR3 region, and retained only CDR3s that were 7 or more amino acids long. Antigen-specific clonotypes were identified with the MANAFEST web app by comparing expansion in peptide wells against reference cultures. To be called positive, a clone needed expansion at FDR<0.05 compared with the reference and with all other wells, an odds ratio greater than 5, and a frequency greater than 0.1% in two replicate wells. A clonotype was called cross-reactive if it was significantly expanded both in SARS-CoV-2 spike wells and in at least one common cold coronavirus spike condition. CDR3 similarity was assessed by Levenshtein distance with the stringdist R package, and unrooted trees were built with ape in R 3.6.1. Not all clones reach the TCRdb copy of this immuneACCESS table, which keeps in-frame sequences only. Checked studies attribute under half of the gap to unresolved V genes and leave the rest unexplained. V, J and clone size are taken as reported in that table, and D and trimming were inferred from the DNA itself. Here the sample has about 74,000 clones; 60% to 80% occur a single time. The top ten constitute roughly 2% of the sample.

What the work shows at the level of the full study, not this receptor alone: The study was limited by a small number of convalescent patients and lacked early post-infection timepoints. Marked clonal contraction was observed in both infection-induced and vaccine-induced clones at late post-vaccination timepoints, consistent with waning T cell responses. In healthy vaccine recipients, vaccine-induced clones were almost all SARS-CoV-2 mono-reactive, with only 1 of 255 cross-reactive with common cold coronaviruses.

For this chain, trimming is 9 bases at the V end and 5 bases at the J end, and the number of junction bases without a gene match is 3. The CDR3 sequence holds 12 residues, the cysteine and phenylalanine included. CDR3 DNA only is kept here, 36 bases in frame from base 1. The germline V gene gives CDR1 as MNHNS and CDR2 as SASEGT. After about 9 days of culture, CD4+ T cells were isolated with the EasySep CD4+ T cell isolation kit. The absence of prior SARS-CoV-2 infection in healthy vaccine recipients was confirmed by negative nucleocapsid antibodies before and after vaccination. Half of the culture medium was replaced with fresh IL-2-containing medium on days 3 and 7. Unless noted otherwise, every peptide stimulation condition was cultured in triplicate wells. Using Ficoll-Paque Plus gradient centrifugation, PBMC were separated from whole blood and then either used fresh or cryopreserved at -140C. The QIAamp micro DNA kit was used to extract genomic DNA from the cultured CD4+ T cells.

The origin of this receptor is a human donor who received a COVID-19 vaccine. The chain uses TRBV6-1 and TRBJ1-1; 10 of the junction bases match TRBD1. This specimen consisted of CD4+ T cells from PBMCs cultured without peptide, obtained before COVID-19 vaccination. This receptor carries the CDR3 CASRQGATEAFF. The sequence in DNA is TGTGCCAGTAGACAGGGGGCGACTGAAGCTTTCTTT.